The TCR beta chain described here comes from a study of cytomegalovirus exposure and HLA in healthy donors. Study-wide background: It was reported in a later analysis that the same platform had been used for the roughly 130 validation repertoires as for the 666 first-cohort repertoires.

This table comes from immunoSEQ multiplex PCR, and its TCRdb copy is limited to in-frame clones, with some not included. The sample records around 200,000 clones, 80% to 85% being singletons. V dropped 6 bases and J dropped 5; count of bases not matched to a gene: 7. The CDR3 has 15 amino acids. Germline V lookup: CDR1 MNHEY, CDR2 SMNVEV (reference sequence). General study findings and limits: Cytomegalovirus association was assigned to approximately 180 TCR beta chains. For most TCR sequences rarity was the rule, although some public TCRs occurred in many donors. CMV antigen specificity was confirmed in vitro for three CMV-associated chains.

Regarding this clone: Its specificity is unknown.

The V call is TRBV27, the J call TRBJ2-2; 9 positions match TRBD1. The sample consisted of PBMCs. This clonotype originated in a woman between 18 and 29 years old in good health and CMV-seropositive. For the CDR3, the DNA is TGTGCCAGCAGCTACCGGGACAGGGTGACCGGGGAGCTGTTTTTT. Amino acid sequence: CASSYRDRVTGELFF.